The sequence of this T cell receptor beta chain was determined in a study of blood T cell repertoires in COVID-19. Study-level background: Samples of COVID-19 (acute and convalescent) were obtained from the United States, Italy and Spain.

The data were produced by immunoSEQ multiplex PCR, yet TCRdb's version contains in-frame clones alone and is incomplete. The profile covers 200,000 to 250,000 clones, with roughly 86% appearing a single time and about 1.6% taken by the ten largest. The sample comprised peripheral blood. The sequence was collected from a woman aged 55 to 70 who had recovered from COVID-19.

The CDR3 sequence: CASSWTSPDSYEQYF. CDR3 sequence (DNA): TGCGCCAGCAGCTGGACTAGTCCAGACTCCTACGAGCAGTACTTC. The chain has TRBV5-1 and TRBJ2-7, with 7 bases that match TRBD2. The V gene's germline CDR1 is SGHRS and CDR2 YFSETQ. Trimming cost V 3 bases and J 0 bases; bases outside gene matches: 6. The CDR3 has 15 residues.